Each of the 18 T cell receptor beta chains below was sequenced from the same sample in a study (dated by TCRdb to about 2015). Libraries were made using multiplex PCR. The reads were generated on an Ion Torrent PGM. For the 23-patient analysis, adaptor-ligated barcode primers were used to amplify TRBV12-4/TRBJ1-2 clonotypes. TCRdb took the public reads, trimmed them with fastp at Q25, ran MiXCR for clone calling and kept in-frame beta chains. Rows matching on CDR3 protein sequence are summarized as one entry with the most common DNA and genes. This sample gives 1,500 or so distinct CDR3 sequences in total; around 3.7% of them show up just once. The biggest ten clones account for around three fifths of the sample. The source material was naive CD4+ T cells sorted from blood. The sample's cell subset or site label, decoded: naive CD4+ T cells, CD4+CD45RA+CD25-. Source of these receptors: a female donor with breast cancer.

This clonotype was seen more than once but under ten times. A much bigger clone sits one base away, suggesting this may be a read error. V usage is TRBV12-3 or TRBV12-4 and J usage is TRBJ1-2; 7 positions match TRBD1. The CDR3 is 14 residues long. V shed 5 bases, J shed 10 bases, and the junction held 13 bases outside the gene matches. The CDR3 DNA reads as TGTGCCAGCAGTAGGGACAGCGTTACTTTATTCTACACCTTC. Translation gives CASSRDSVTLFYTF.

This clonotype counts as medium-sized. This chain joins TRBV12-3 or TRBV12-4 and TRBJ1-2; no definite D call. V lost 5 bases and J 5 bases, leaving 9 bases between the germline ends. The CDR3 extends over 12 amino acids. The CDR3 coding sequence is TGTGCCAGCAGTCAAACAGCGTATGGCTACACCTTC. Protein: CASSQTAYGYTF.

This clonotype was seen only a few times. The V call is TRBV12-3 or TRBV12-4, the J call TRBJ1-2; D is perhaps TRBD1 (6 bases). This CDR3 is built from 14 residues. The germline V and J ends were trimmed by 5 bases and 0 bases, with 10 bases remaining between them. CDR3 loop: CASSRQETNYGYTF. CDR3 in DNA: TGTGCCAGCAGTCGACAGGAAACTAACTATGGCTACACCTTC.

By sample fraction, this clonotype is medium-sized. CDR3 region: CASSLREVDGYGYTF. The DNA of the CDR3 is TGTGCCAGCAGTTTGAGAGAAGTTGACGGCTATGGCTACACCTTC. The chain combines TRBV12-3 or TRBV12-4 with TRBJ1-2; D is unclear. Trimming left V 3 bases short and J 4 bases short, with 15 bases between. The CDR3 consists of 15 residues.

Ten or more counts support this clonotype. This rearrangement joins TRBV12-3 or TRBV12-4 to TRBJ1-2; D is unclear. The CDR3 runs 14 residues. Trimming took off 5 bases at V and 2 bases at J, with 12 bases between the two ends. The CDR3 bases are TGTGCCAGCAGTACCTTCCTAGAAAACTATGGCTACACCTTC. Its translation is CASSTFLENYGYTF.

This clonotype has ten or more counts. The V gene is TRBV12-3 or TRBV12-4, the J gene TRBJ1-2, with D unresolved. There are 14 residues in the CDR3. Deletions cut 6 bases from V and 6 bases from J, with 17 bases between. The CDR3 nucleotides are TGTGCCAGCAGCCCCACGGGAGGTATCGATGGCTACACCTTC. It yields the protein CASSPTGGIDGYTF.

By share, this clonotype counts as large (0.1 to 1%). This chain uses TRBV12-3 or TRBV12-4 with TRBJ1-2; D not resolved. V dropped 0 bases and J dropped 5 bases, with 4 bases sitting between them. The CDR3 runs 12 residues. CDR3 sequence (DNA): TGTGCCAGCAGTTTAGCAGGTTATGGCTACACCTTC. Protein sequence: CASSLAGYGYTF.

This clonotype was seen many times. The V gene is TRBV12-3 or TRBV12-4, the J gene TRBJ1-2, with 10 positions matching TRBD1. The CDR3 spans 15 residues. After removal of 3 bases from V and 8 bases from J, the junction contained 9 bases not matched to a gene. CDR3: CASSFIGTGAPGYTF. The CDR3 nucleotides read TGTGCCAGCAGTTTCATTGGGACAGGGGCTCCCGGCTACACCTTC.

The chain has TRBV12-3 or TRBV12-4 and TRBJ1-2, with 7 bases aligning to TRBD1. The CDR3 consists of 14 residues. J gave up 5 bases and V 7 bases, and 10 bases lay outside the gene matches. CDR3 bases: TGTGCCAGCACCAGACCGGGACAGTGGTATGGCTACACCTTC. Translation: CASTRPGQWYGYTF.

By frequency in the sample, this clonotype is medium-sized. This chain links TRBV12-3 or TRBV12-4 with TRBJ1-2; 9 bases agree with TRBD1. Trimming removed 3 bases from V and 5 bases from J; junction bases left unmatched: 7. CDR3 length: 15 amino acids. DNA for the CDR3: TGTGCCAGCAGTTTTCAAGGACAGGGGTCGTATGGCTACACCTTC. Translated: CASSFQGQGSYGYTF.

This clonotype was counted ten times or more. This sequence joins TRBV12-3 or TRBV12-4 and TRBJ1-2; 7 bases are shared with TRBD1. This CDR3 is 14 amino acids long. Unmatched junction bases numbered 10, after V lost 5 bases and J lost 7 bases. The CDR3 spells CASSGTDQSSGYTF. In DNA, the CDR3 is TGTGCCAGCAGTGGGACAGATCAAAGCAGTGGCTACACCTTC.

This clonotype was picked up many times. The chain's CDR3 is CASSLGTGVSSANYGYTF. DNA of the CDR3: TGTGCCAGCAGTTTAGGGACAGGGGTGTCTTCCGCTAACTATGGCTACACCTTC. The chain links TRBV12-3 or TRBV12-4 to TRBJ1-2; 9 bases agree with TRBD1. V shed 1 base, J shed 0 bases, and the junction held 9 bases outside the gene matches. The CDR3 consists of 18 residues.

By sample fraction, this clonotype is medium-sized. The rearrangement joins TRBV12-3 or TRBV12-4 to TRBJ1-2; D remains ambiguous. The CDR3 is made up of 14 amino acids. V lost 1 base and J lost 6, with 12 bases in between. This chain's CDR3 is CASSLVGQPDGYTF. CDR3 coding DNA: TGTGCCAGCAGTTTAGTCGGTCAGCCGGATGGCTACACCTTC.

This clonotype is categorized as medium-sized. The gene calls are TRBV12-3 or TRBV12-4 and TRBJ1-2, with D hard to call. CDR3 length: 13 residues. V shed 5 bases and J shed 3 bases, with 10 bases lying between them. CDR3 residues: CASSQRTDYGYTF. The CDR3 nucleotides are TGTGCCAGCAGTCAAAGGACGGACTATGGCTACACCTTC.

Comment on this clonotype: One base away lies a much larger clone, so this may be a sequencing read error. The chain combines TRBV12-3 or TRBV12-4 with TRBJ1-2, with unresolved D. V was shortened by 4 bases and J by 4 bases, with 13 bases between the two germline ends. The CDR3 runs to 14 residues. The CDR3 region is CASSWGNSGYGYTF. The CDR3 DNA reads TGTGCCAGCAGTTGGGGTAACAGCGGCTATGGCTACACCTTC.

There are many counts of this clonotype. The gene calls are TRBV12-3 or TRBV12-4 and TRBJ1-2; tentative D call: TRBD1 (6 bases). This CDR3 spans 14 amino acids. V dropped 6 bases and J dropped 3 bases, with 14 bases sitting between them. The CDR3, as DNA: TGTGCCAGCAGCGCTCAGGGGATAGACTATGGCTACACCTTC. This encodes CASSAQGIDYGYTF.

This clonotype occurred many times. The chain links TRBV12-3 or TRBV12-4 to TRBJ1-2; possible D gene TRBD1, 5 bases. This CDR3 spans 15 amino acids. V dropped 0 bases and J dropped 4 bases, with 12 bases sitting between them. The DNA for the CDR3 is TGTGCCAGCAGTTTAGCTTCGGGACCGTCCTATGGCTACACCTTC. Protein: CASSLASGPSYGYTF.

By share, this clonotype counts as medium-sized. The chain couples TRBV12-3 or TRBV12-4 to TRBJ1-2, with 7 bases fitting TRBD1. This CDR3 region has 14 residues. V lost 4 bases to trimming and J lost 5 bases; unmatched junction nucleotides: 7. DNA for the CDR3: TGTGCCAGCAGTTCACCACAGGGGATGTATGGCTACACCTTC. The encoded protein is CASSSPQGMYGYTF.